In its sample, the clone carrying this T cell receptor beta chain was seen a few times. Its target is not known. TCRdb re-analysed the reads in MiXCR, keeping a single row per CDR3 protein. The sample lists 380,000 or so distinct CDR3 sequences; approximately 30% were seen once. This specimen comes from a study of T cell repertoires in cytomegalovirus infection. Sequenced here: cultured PBMCs, sampled from culture after CMV antigen stimulation. The receptor was isolated from a human donor in good health (CMV status not recorded). Some clones in this sample may be carry-over from other donors' samples.

CDR3 sequence reads: CASSTRDSVLGDTEAFF. Here the CDR3 DNA reads TGTGCCAGTAGTACGCGGGACAGCGTGTTAGGGGACACTGAAGCTTTCTTT. The genes are TRBV19 and TRBJ1-1, with 7 bases that match TRBD1. Germline V gene lookup returns CDR1 LNHDA and CDR2 SQIVND (reference sequence). The CDR3 loop spans 17 amino acids. Germline trimming cut 4 bases from V and 3 bases from J; bases unmatched to any gene: 14.